One and the same sample provided the 5 T cell receptor beta chains below, sequenced in a study of T-cell memory formation after mild COVID-19. Each CDR3 protein gets one entry after TCRdb re-called the 5' RACE reads with MiXCR. Counted here are hundreds of thousands of distinct CDR3 sequences, roughly 21% occurring once; the ten biggest clones make up about an eighth. The sequencing sample was made of PBMCs or a T cell subset sorted from them (not recorded which). These receptors were taken from an adult woman who had mild COVID-19 (a few samples of this study predate the infection). Cell type and time point are not known.

This sequence joins TRBV12-3 or TRBV12-4 and TRBJ1-1; D not resolved. V lost 4 bases and J 0 bases, leaving 15 bases between the germline ends. The length of the CDR3 is 16 residues. The CDR3 spells CASSSRSGDMNTEAFF. For the CDR3, the DNA is TGTGCCAGCAGTTCCCGGTCAGGAGACATGAACACTGAAGCTTTCTTT.

The gene calls are TRBV4-1 and TRBJ1-1; D is unclear. The V gene lost 2 bases and the J gene lost 0 bases, with 13 bases spanning the gap. The CDR3 has 16 residues. Germline CDR1 MGHRA, CDR2 YSYEKL. CDR3 sequence: CASSQPYPDMNTEAFF. CDR3 in DNA: TGCGCCAGCAGCCAACCCTACCCCGACATGAACACTGAAGCTTTCTTT.

This clonotype was recorded at least ten times. The chain joins TRBV12-3 or TRBV12-4 to TRBJ2-1; possibly TRBD1 for D (5 bases). The V end lost 3 bases, the J end lost 7 bases, and 10 bases lay between the germline ends. This CDR3 spans 13 amino acids. In DNA, the CDR3 is TGTGCCAGCAGTTTTCGGCAGGGTAATGAGCAGTTCTTC. Translated, it gives CASSFRQGNEQFF.

This clonotype was detected only a few times. J is TRBJ2-3 and V is TRBV5-4, with D hard to call. Germline assignment: CDR1 SGHNT and CDR2 YYREEE (reference sequence). There are 12 residues in the CDR3. Between the trimmed V and J ends, which lost 5 bases and 3 bases, there was a span of 7 bases. The CDR3 nucleotides read TGTGCCAGCAGTCGGCAGACAGATACGCAGTATTTT. Translating it yields CASSRQTDTQYF.

Only a few counts were recorded for this clonotype. This chain connects TRBV20-1 to TRBJ1-5, with a tentative D call TRBD1 (6 bases). Between the trimmed V and J ends, which lost 6 bases and 6 bases, there was a span of 18 bases. The CDR3 is 14 residues long. Germline V gives CDR1 DFQATT, CDR2 SNEGSKA (reference sequence). As DNA, the CDR3 is TGCAGTGCACCCACGGGGGGGCGTAGTCAGCCCCAGCATTTT. It translates to CSAPTGGRSQPQHF.